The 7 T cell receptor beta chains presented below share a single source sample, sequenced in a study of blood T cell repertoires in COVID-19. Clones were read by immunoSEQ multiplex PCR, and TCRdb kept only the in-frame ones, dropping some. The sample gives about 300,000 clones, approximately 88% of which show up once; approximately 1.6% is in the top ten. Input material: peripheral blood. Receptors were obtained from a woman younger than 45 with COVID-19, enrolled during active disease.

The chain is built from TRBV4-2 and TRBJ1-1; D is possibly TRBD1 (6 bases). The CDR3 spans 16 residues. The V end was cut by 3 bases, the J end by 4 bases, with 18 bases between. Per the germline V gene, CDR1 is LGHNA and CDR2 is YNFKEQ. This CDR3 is CASSQRGVGEGTEAFF. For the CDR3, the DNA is TGTGCCAGCAGCCAGAGGGGGGTCGGGGAGGGCACTGAAGCTTTCTTT.

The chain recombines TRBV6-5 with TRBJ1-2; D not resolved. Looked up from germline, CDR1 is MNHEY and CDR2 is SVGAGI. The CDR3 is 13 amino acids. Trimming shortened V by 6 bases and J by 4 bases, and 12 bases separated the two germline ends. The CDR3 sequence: CASRDNLGYGYTF. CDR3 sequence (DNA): TGTGCCAGCAGAGACAATCTGGGCTATGGCTACACCTTC.

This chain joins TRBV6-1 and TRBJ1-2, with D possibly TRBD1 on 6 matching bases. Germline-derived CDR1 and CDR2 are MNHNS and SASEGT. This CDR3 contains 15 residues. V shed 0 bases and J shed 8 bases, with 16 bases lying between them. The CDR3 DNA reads TGTGCCAGCAGTGAAGCAACGGGGGGGCTATACGGCTACACCTTC. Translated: CASSEATGGLYGYTF.

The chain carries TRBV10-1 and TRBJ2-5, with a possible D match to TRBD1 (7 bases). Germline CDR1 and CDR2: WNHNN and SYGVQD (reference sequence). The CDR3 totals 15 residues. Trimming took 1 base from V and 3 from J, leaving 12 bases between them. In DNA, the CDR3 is TGCGCCAGCAGTGAGTTTCGGGGGACAGAAGAGACCCAGTACTTC. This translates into CASSEFRGTEETQYF.

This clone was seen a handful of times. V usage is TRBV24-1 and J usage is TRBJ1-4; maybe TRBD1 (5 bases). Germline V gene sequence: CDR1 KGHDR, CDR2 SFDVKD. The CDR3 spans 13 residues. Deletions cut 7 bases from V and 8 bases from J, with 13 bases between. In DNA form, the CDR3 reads TGTGCCACCAGGGATACCGGGGGGGAAAAACTGTTTTTT. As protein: CATRDTGGEKLFF.

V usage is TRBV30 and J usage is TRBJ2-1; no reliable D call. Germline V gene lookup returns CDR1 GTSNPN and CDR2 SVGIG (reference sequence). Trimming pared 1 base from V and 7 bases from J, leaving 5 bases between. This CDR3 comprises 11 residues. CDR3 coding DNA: TGTGCCTGGAGTGCGAGGAATGAGCAGTTCTTC. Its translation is CAWSARNEQFF.

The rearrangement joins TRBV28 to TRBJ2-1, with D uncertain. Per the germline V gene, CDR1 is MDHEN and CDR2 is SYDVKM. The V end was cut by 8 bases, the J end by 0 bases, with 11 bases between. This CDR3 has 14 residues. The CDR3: CASLQASSYNEQFF. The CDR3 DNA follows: TGTGCCAGCCTTCAGGCCAGCTCCTACAATGAGCAGTTCTTC.